This TCR beta chain was retrieved from a study of molecular identifiers for immune sequencing clone quantification. Looking at the study overall: Five aliquots were made in replicates from the RNA of about 20,000 or 100,000 naive CD8 cells, and four were sequenced.

This clonotype was recorded a few times. Antigen specificity is unknown. TCRdb re-analysed the PCR reads in MiXCR, keeping a single row per CDR3 protein. Of about 630,000 distinct CDR3 sequences listed, roughly 23% are singletons. Study results and caveats: Whereas clones above 20 RNA copies held under 1% of naive-cell molecules, they held over 97% of effector molecules. Among 930,000 or so naive cells, as was reported, spiked Jurkat TCR RNA from one cell was detectable.

Germline V gives CDR1 KGHDR, CDR2 SFDVKD. Deletions cut 4 bases from V and 1 base from J, with 9 bases between. This CDR3 spans 14 amino acids. Sequences were obtained from naive CD8+ T cells from blood, with Jurkat cell RNA spiked in. Stated subset: FACS-sorted CD8+CD4-CCR7+CD45RA+ naive T cells. This TCR came from a human donor in good health. Some libraries in this study had Jurkat cell RNA spiked in. This chain joins TRBV24-1 and TRBJ1-2; D is possibly TRBD1 (5 bases). CDR3 protein: CATSERGDNYGYTF. In DNA, the CDR3 is TGTGCCACCAGTGAGAGAGGGGATAACTATGGCTACACCTTC.